These T cell receptor beta chains were read from a single sample in a study of T cell responses to AZD1222 COVID-19 vaccine. Profiling relied on immunoSEQ multiplex PCR, and the TCRdb table lists in-frame clones only, not all of them. The data show more than 150,000 clones, 75% to 90% seen once. Sequenced here: peripheral blood, sampled on day 0 of AZD1222 vaccination. Source of these receptors: an adult in good health. The CDR3 runs from the conserved cysteine through the conserved F or W. Fields, in order: CDR3 protein, CDR3 DNA, D gene, J gene, clone size, V gene. D genes are given only for firm matches. Clone size is shown for a subset of rows, as once, few, many or a class of expanded clone.

CASMAGKNQPQHF | TGTGCCAGCATGGCAGGGAAGAATCAGCCCCAGCATTTT | - | TRBJ1-5 | - | TRBV28
CASSVGGQAKSYTF | TGTGCCAGCAGCGTAGGGGGACAGGCGAAGAGCTACACCTTC | TRBD1 | TRBJ1-2 | - | TRBV9
CASSQGRVPSTNEKLFF | TGTGCCAGCAGCCAAGGACGGGTTCCGTCGACTAATGAAAAACTGTTTTTT | - | TRBJ1-4 | once | TRBV14
CASNRQDSSAGELFF | TGCGCCAGCAATAGACAAGACAGTTCGGCCGGGGAGCTGTTTTTT | - | TRBJ2-2 | once | TRBV5-1
CASSYEGNYGYTF | TGTGCCAGCAGTTACGAGGGTAACTATGGCTACACCTTC | - | TRBJ1-2 | - | TRBV6-5
CASPNARGLSSGNTIYF | TGTGCCAGCCCAAATGCTAGGGGTTTGAGCTCTGGAAACACCATATATTTT | - | TRBJ1-3 | - | TRBV11-3
CASRDTSLSNYGYTF | TGTGCCAGCAGGGACACGAGCCTGTCTAACTATGGCTACACCTTC | - | TRBJ1-2 | once | TRBV6-5
CASSKRLAGGTLTDTQYF | TGTGCCAGCAGCAAGAGACTAGCGGGAGGTACCCTCACAGATACGCAGTATTTT | - | TRBJ2-3 | - | TRBV21-1
CASSSSGLVYEQYF | TGTGCCAGCAGTTCTAGCGGACTTGTCTACGAGCAGTACTTC | TRBD2 | TRBJ2-7 | - | TRBV28
CASSQEVAGGITDTQYF | TGTGCCAGCAGCCAAGAGGTAGCGGGGGGGATCACAGATACGCAGTATTTT | TRBD2 | TRBJ2-3 | - | TRBV4-2
CASSLAQNYGYTF | TGTGCCAGCAGTTTAGCACAGAACTATGGCTACACCTTC | - | TRBJ1-2 | - | TRBV28
CASSYLQGRGEQYF | TGTGCCAGCAGTTACTTACAGGGTAGAGGCGAGCAGTACTTC | - | TRBJ2-7 | once | TRBV6-5
CAIRGTSGNTGELFF | TGTGCCATCAGGGGGACTAGCGGGAACACCGGGGAGCTGTTTTTT | TRBD2 | TRBJ2-2 | - | TRBV10-3
CASSLSLPNRGRGYTF | TGTGCCAGCAGTTTATCGCTACCAAACAGGGGAAGGGGCTACACCTTC | TRBD1 | TRBJ1-2 | - | TRBV27
CSAAGRGRNTEAFF | TGCAGCGCTGCAGGCAGGGGGCGGAACACTGAAGCTTTCTTT | TRBD1 | TRBJ1-1 | - | TRBV29-1
CASRPDSYEQYF | TGTGCCAGCAGACCAGACTCCTACGAGCAGTACTTC | - | TRBJ2-7 | - | TRBV6-5
CASSQDLGRVNTIYF | TGTGCCAGCAGCCAAGATCTTGGCCGGGTAAACACCATATATTTT | - | TRBJ1-3 | - | TRBV14
CASSLAGGGRGLGNTIYF | TGTGCCAGCAGCTTAGCAGGGGGGGGCAGGGGCCTCGGAAACACCATATATTTT | - | TRBJ1-3 | - | TRBV7-2
CASSGDRSEQYF | TGTGCCAGCAGTGGGGACAGGAGCGAGCAGTACTTC | TRBD1 | TRBJ2-7 | - | TRBV12-3/TRBV12-4
CASNQPTGNQPQHF | TGTGCCAGCAACCAACCGACAGGGAATCAGCCCCAGCATTTT | TRBD1 | TRBJ1-5 | once | TRBV28
CASSTSPGQAYGYTF | TGTGCCAGTAGTACCTCTCCGGGACAGGCCTATGGCTACACCTTC | TRBD1 | TRBJ1-2 | - | TRBV19
CASSLSSLRGFYEQYF | TGCGCCAGCAGCTTGTCCTCTTTGCGGGGATTCTACGAGCAGTACTTC | - | TRBJ2-7 | - | TRBV5-1
CASSLHGDEQFF | TGTGCCAGCAGCTTACACGGGGATGAGCAGTTCTTC | - | TRBJ2-1 | - | TRBV7-2
CASSPSGYEQYF | TGTGCCAGCAGCCCCTCCGGCTACGAGCAGTACTTC | - | TRBJ2-7 | - | TRBV9
CASSQAPTEAFF | TGTGCCAGCAGCCAGGCACCCACTGAAGCTTTCTTT | - | TRBJ1-1 | - | TRBV28
CASSLDVNYGYTF | TGTGCCAGCAGTTTAGATGTAAACTATGGCTACACCTTC | - | TRBJ1-2 | - | TRBV12-3/TRBV12-4
CASSYSGRVGGYTF | TGTGCCAGCAGTTACTCGGGCAGGGTGGGTGGCTACACCTTC | - | TRBJ1-2 | - | TRBV6-5
CASSQSSGGAYNEQFF | TGTGCCAGCAGCCAAAGCAGCGGGGGGGCCTACAATGAGCAGTTCTTC | TRBD2 | TRBJ2-1 | - | TRBV7-2
CASSLGVRGKETQYF | TGTGCCAGCAGCTTAGGCGTCAGGGGGAAAGAGACCCAGTACTTC | TRBD1 | TRBJ2-5 | - | TRBV7-9
CAISDRTGTDQPQHF | TGTGCCATCAGTGATAGGACGGGAACTGATCAGCCCCAGCATTTT | - | TRBJ1-5 | - | TRBV10-3
CSASRTQGRAEAFF | TGCAGTGCTAGTAGGACGCAGGGGCGAGCTGAAGCTTTCTTT | - | TRBJ1-1 | - | TRBV20-1
CASSGLDSFYTF | TGTGCCAGTAGTGGACTGGACTCTTTCTACACCTTC | - | TRBJ1-2 | once | TRBV19
CASSQDLGIYGYTF | TGTGCCAGCAGCCAAGATCTGGGAATATATGGCTACACCTTC | - | TRBJ1-2 | - | TRBV4-2
CASSPRGRGYNEQFF | TGTGCCAGCAGCCCCAGGGGGCGGGGGTACAATGAGCAGTTCTTC | - | TRBJ2-1 | - | TRBV6-2/TRBV6-3
CASSRSGGGSEAFF | TGTGCCAGTAGTCGTTCAGGGGGCGGATCGGAAGCTTTCTTT | TRBD1 | TRBJ1-1 | - | TRBV19
CASSPPTRPAGGDTQYF | TGTGCCAGCAGCCCTCCTACAAGGCCAGCGGGTGGGGATACGCAGTATTTT | - | TRBJ2-3 | - | TRBV7-9
CATSDSGAMGANVLTF | TGTGCCACCAGTGACTCCGGGGCTATGGGGGCCAACGTCCTGACTTTC | - | TRBJ2-6 | - | TRBV24-1
CSASEAASSTDTQYF | TGCAGTGCTAGTGAGGCCGCCTCTAGCACAGATACGCAGTATTTT | - | TRBJ2-3 | - | TRBV20-1
CASRGGDRGQGQPQHF | TGTGCCAGCAGGGGGGGGGACAGGGGTCAAGGTCAGCCCCAGCATTTT | TRBD1 | TRBJ1-5 | once | TRBV28
CASSADGGTTYGYTF | TGCGCCAGCAGCGCGGACGGGGGAACTACCTATGGCTACACCTTC | - | TRBJ1-2 | - | TRBV5-1
CATSDKGRVYNEQFF | TGTGCCACCAGTGATAAGGGGAGAGTCTACAATGAGCAGTTCTTC | - | TRBJ2-1 | - | TRBV24-1
CTSRRAGTAESYEQYF | TGCACCAGCCGGAGGGCTGGGACAGCTGAATCCTACGAGCAGTACTTC | - | TRBJ2-7 | - | TRBV1
CASRNTGFRNQPQHF | TGTGCCAGCAGAAACACAGGGTTTCGCAATCAGCCCCAGCATTTT | - | TRBJ1-5 | - | TRBV6-5
CASSSGTVLMNTEAFF | TGTGCCAGCAGTTCCGGGACAGTCCTCATGAACACTGAAGCTTTCTTT | TRBD1 | TRBJ1-1 | - | TRBV25-1
CASSSQGSGELFF | TGCGCCAGCAGCTCACAGGGGTCCGGGGAGCTGTTTTTT | TRBD1 | TRBJ2-2 | once | TRBV5-1
CASSAYRDTTSPLHF | TGTGCCAGCAGCGCCTACCGGGACACCACTTCACCCCTCCACTTT | - | TRBJ1-6 | - | TRBV7-2
CASSQEDRARRETQYF | TGTGCCAGCAGCCAAGAAGACAGGGCCAGGAGGGAGACCCAGTACTTC | TRBD1 | TRBJ2-5 | few | TRBV3-1/TRBV3-2
CASSIGFTEAFF | TGTGCCAGTAGTATTGGGTTTACTGAAGCTTTCTTT | - | TRBJ1-1 | once | TRBV19
CASSEQGADEKLFF | TGTGCCAGCAGTGAACAGGGGGCGGATGAAAAACTGTTTTTT | TRBD1 | TRBJ1-4 | few | TRBV2
CASSFRQGNEKLFF | TGTGCCAGCAGTTTTCGACAGGGGAATGAAAAACTGTTTTTT | TRBD1 | TRBJ1-4 | - | TRBV28
CASSATYNEQFF | TGTGCCAGCAGCGCGACCTACAATGAGCAGTTCTTC | - | TRBJ2-1 | - | TRBV9
CASSVDRDGGYTF | TGCGCCAGCAGCGTAGACAGGGACGGGGGCTACACCTTC | TRBD1 | TRBJ1-2 | few | TRBV5-1
CASSVGQGLSTEAFF | TGTGCCAGCAGCGTGGGACAGGGATTGAGCACTGAAGCTTTCTTT | TRBD1 | TRBJ1-1 | few | TRBV9
CASSTLDSMNTGELFF | TGTGCCAGCAGCACCCTAGACTCGATGAACACCGGGGAGCTGTTTTTT | - | TRBJ2-2 | - | TRBV9
CASSADPPLEQFF | TGCGCCAGCAGTGCAGACCCGCCTTTGGAGCAGTTCTTC | - | TRBJ2-1 | once | TRBV10-1